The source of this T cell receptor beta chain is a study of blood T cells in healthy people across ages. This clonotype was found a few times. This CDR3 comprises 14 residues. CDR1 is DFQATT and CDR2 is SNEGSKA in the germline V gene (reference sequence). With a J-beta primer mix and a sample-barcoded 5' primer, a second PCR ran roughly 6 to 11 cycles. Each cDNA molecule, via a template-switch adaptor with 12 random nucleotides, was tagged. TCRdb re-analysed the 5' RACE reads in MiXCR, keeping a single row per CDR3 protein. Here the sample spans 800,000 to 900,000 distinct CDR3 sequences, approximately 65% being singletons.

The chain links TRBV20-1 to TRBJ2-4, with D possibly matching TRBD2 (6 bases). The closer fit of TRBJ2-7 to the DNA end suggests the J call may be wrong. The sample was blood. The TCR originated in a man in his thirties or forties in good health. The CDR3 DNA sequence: TGCAGTGCTAGAGTGGAGGGGTACTACGTCGAGCAGTACTTC. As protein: CSARVEGYYVEQYF.